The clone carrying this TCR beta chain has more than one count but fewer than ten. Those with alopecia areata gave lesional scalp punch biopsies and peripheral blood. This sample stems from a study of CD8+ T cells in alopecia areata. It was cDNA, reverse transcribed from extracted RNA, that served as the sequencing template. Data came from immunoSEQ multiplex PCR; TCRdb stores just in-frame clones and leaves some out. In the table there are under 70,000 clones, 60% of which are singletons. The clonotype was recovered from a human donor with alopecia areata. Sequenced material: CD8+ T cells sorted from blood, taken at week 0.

CDR3 amino acids: CASSAGQYNEQFF. The DNA of the CDR3 is TGTGCCAGTAGTGCGGGACAGTACAATGAGCAGTTCTTC. This chain uses TRBV19 with TRBJ2-1; D is possibly TRBD1 (7 bases). Trimming took 5 bases from V and 4 from J, leaving 9 bases between them. Germline-derived CDR1 and CDR2 are LNHDA and SQIVND (reference sequence). The CDR3 contains 13 residues. The entire variable domain, with the rest obtained from reference TRBV19 and TRBJ2-1, is as follows: DGGITQSPKYLFRKEGQNVTLSCEQNLNHDAMYWYRQDPGQGLRLIYYSQIVNDFQKGDIAEGYSVSREKKESFPLTVTSAQKNPTAFYLCASSAGQYNEQFFGPGTRLTVL.